A single sample gave rise to the 19 T cell receptor beta chains below, sequenced in a study of blood T cell repertoires in COVID-19. Data came from immunoSEQ multiplex PCR; TCRdb stores just in-frame clones and leaves some out. Among about 190,000 clones, roughly 90% were seen once, and the ten largest hold roughly 6.7%. The material sequenced was peripheral blood. All receptors derive from a man aged 40-49 years with acute or convalescent COVID-19.

This chain links TRBV24-1 with TRBJ2-3, with D maybe TRBD2 (6 bases). Germline V CDR1 and CDR2: KGHDR, SFDVKD. V gave up 6 bases and J gave up 4 bases, with 10 bases separating them. There are 13 residues in the CDR3. The CDR3 nucleotides read TGTGCCACCAGTCCCGGGGGATCAGATACGCAGTATTTT. It specifies CATSPGGSDTQYF.

This chain uses TRBV27 with TRBJ2-7; 7 bases map to TRBD2. Germline values: CDR1 MNHEY, CDR2 SMNVEV (reference sequence). The ends lost 5 bases at V and 0 bases at J; junction bases unmatched: 19. There are 19 residues in the CDR3. The chain's CDR3 is CASSPRPPPLAASSYEQYF. The CDR3 nucleotides are TGTGCCAGCAGTCCCCGGCCCCCACCTCTAGCGGCCAGCTCCTACGAGCAGTACTTC.

The chain has TRBV7-2 and TRBJ1-1; perhaps TRBD1 as D (6 bases). Trimming removed 0 bases from V and 4 bases from J, with 9 bases in between. Germline CDR1 reads SGHTA; CDR2 reads FQGNSA. The CDR3 spans 14 residues. The CDR3 DNA reads TGTGCCAGCAGCTTAGCGGGGGCTCTCACTGAAGCTTTCTTT. Its protein product is CASSLAGALTEAFF.

In DNA, the CDR3 is TGTGCCTGGAGTGTAGGGACATACTATGGCTACACCTTC. Its translation is CAWSVGTYYGYTF. The chain links TRBV30 to TRBJ1-2, with D possibly matching TRBD1 (6 bases). V dropped 0 bases and J dropped 3 bases, with 8 bases sitting between them. The CDR3 extends over 13 amino acids. CDR1 is GTSNPN, CDR2 SVGIG, per germline (reference sequence).

The chain combines TRBV10-2 with TRBJ2-3; possibly TRBD1 for D (7 bases). CDR3 size: 15 residues. V was shortened by 3 bases and J by 6 bases, with 16 bases between the two germline ends. Germline CDR1 reads WSHSY; CDR2 reads SAAADI. CDR3 amino acids: CASSDTSAGGDTQYF. CDR3 in DNA: TGCGCCAGCAGTGATACTTCGGCAGGGGGGGATACGCAGTATTTT.

The chain combines TRBV11-2 with TRBJ2-5; the D gene is possibly TRBD2 (7 bases). With 2 bases removed from V and 2 bases from J, the gap between germline ends came to 12 bases. Germline CDR1 reads SGHAT; CDR2 reads FQNNGV. The CDR3 has 15 residues. The CDR3, as DNA: TGTGCCAGCAGCTTACGGCGGGGGCCTCAAGAGACCCAGTACTTC. Its protein product is CASSLRRGPQETQYF.

The chain carries TRBV28 and TRBJ2-7, with D tentatively TRBD1 (6 bases). V lost 6 bases to trimming and J lost 3 bases, with 15 bases between them. CDR3 length: 14 residues. Germline V CDR1 and CDR2: MDHEN, SYDVKM. CDR3 in DNA: TGTGCCAGCAGATTCAGACAGGCGCTCTACGAGCAGTACTTC. Its translation: CASRFRQALYEQYF.

The rearrangement joins TRBV19 to TRBJ2-6; D is undetermined. CDR1 and CDR2 (germline): LNHDA, SQIVND (reference sequence). Deletions cut 3 bases from V and 0 bases from J, with 3 bases between. CDR3 size: 14 residues. CDR3 nucleotide sequence: TGTGCCAGTAGTATGAGCTCTGGGGCCAACGTCCTGACTTTC. The encoded protein is CASSMSSGANVLTF. The variable domain in full, completed from reference TRBV19 and TRBJ2-6, reads DGGITQSPKYLFRKEGQNVTLSCEQNLNHDAMYWYRQDPGQGLRLIYYSQIVNDFQKGDIAEGYSVSREKKESFPLTVTSAQKNPTAFYLCASSMSSGANVLTFGAGSRLTVL.

V usage is TRBV19 and J usage is TRBJ2-4; 12 bases are shared with TRBD1. The CDR3 runs to 15 residues. Germline V gene data show CDR1 as LNHDA and CDR2 as SQIVND (reference sequence). V trimming: 5 bases; J trimming: 8 bases; junction bases outside the gene matches: 7. CDR3 sequence: CASSRGDRGLDIQYF. CDR3 DNA: TGTGCCAGTAGTCGGGGGGACAGGGGGCTTGACATTCAGTACTTC.

The rearrangement uses TRBV3-1 (or the pseudogene TRBV3-2) and TRBJ1-1; D unresolved. V was cut by 4 bases and J by 1 base, with 10 bases left in between. This CDR3 is 14 amino acids long. Germline CDR1 LGHDT, CDR2 YNNKEL (reference sequence). The CDR3 loop reads CASSLRGQNTEAFF. The CDR3 region has the DNA TGTGCCAGCAGCCTTCGCGGGCAGAACACTGAAGCTTTCTTT.

CDR3 residues: CASNSGDNEQFF. DNA of the CDR3: TGTGCCAGCAACAGCGGAGACAATGAGCAGTTCTTC. This chain connects TRBV6-5 to TRBJ2-1; D may be TRBD2 (5 bases). Trimming left V 7 bases short and J 5 bases short, with 9 bases between. The CDR3 sequence is 12 residues long. From germline, CDR1 is MNHEY and CDR2 SVGAGI.

V is TRBV4-1 and J is TRBJ2-7, with 7 positions matching TRBD1. CDR1 is MGHRA and CDR2 is YSYEKL in the germline V gene. CDR3 length: 14 amino acids. The trim removed 3 bases at V and 3 bases at J, leaving 5 bases unmatched. CDR3 DNA: TGCGCCAGCAGCCAGGTCGGGACAGTCTACGAGCAGTACTTC. The encoded protein is CASSQVGTVYEQYF.

The V call is TRBV30, the J call TRBJ1-3; 7 positions match TRBD1. The ends lost 3 bases at V and 4 bases at J; junction bases unmatched: 9. CDR1 GTSNPN and CDR2 SVGIG come from the germline V gene (reference sequence). This CDR3 has 15 amino acids. CDR3 protein: CAWRAGGRGGNTIYF. CDR3 bases: TGTGCCTGGAGGGCAGGGGGTCGTGGCGGAAACACCATATATTTT.

The chain uses TRBV20-1 and TRBJ2-3; perhaps TRBD2 as D (7 bases). This CDR3 is 17 amino acids long. Germline V lookup: CDR1 DFQATT, CDR2 SNEGSKA (reference sequence). Trimming removed 3 bases at V and 8 bases at J, with 27 bases between. In DNA form, the CDR3 reads TGCAGTGCTAGTGGCTGGGGGCGGGGGCCCCTCGGAAGTACGCAGTATTTT. Amino acid sequence: CSASGWGRGPLGSTQYF.

The gene calls are TRBV7-3 and TRBJ1-2, with D unclear. Trimming cost V 1 base and J 6 bases, with 9 bases left between them. The CDR3 extends over 13 amino acids. From germline, CDR1 is SGHTA and CDR2 FQGTGA. CDR3 residues: CASSLMKGDGYTF. In DNA, the CDR3 is TGTGCCAGCAGCTTAATGAAGGGAGATGGCTACACCTTC.

This rearrangement joins TRBV4-1 to TRBJ2-3; TRBD2 matches 11 bases. The germline V gene encodes CDR1 MGHRA and CDR2 YSYEKL. CDR3 size: 18 residues. The ends lost 1 base at V and 2 bases at J; junction bases unmatched: 8. The DNA for the CDR3 is TGCGCCAGCAGCCAAGTGCATAGCGGGGGGGTCAACACAGATACGCAGTATTTT. It is translated as CASSQVHSGGVNTDTQYF.

This clone was counted once. V is TRBV19 and J is TRBJ1-1; 9 bases are shared with TRBD1. J was trimmed by 1 base and V by 4 bases; bases with no gene match: 7. Germline-derived CDR1 and CDR2 are LNHDA and SQIVND (reference sequence). The CDR3 length is 16 residues. DNA for the CDR3: TGTGCCAGTAGTAACCGACTGGACAGGGGGAACACTGAAGCTTTCTTT. Protein product: CASSNRLDRGNTEAFF.

The rearrangement links TRBV3-1 (or the pseudogene TRBV3-2) to TRBJ2-3; 9 nucleotides align to TRBD2. J gave up 4 bases and V 1 base, and 3 bases lay outside the gene matches. The germline V gene has CDR1 LGHDT and CDR2 YNNKEL (reference sequence). The CDR3 sequence is 15 residues long. The CDR3 DNA reads as TGTGCCAGCAGCCAAGCTAGCGGGGCCTCAGATACGCAGTATTTT. The encoded protein is CASSQASGASDTQYF.

The V call is TRBV19, the J call TRBJ2-7, with 7 bases identical to TRBD1. Germline CDR1 LNHDA, CDR2 SQIVND (reference sequence). V lost 3 bases to trimming and J lost 5 bases; unmatched junction nucleotides: 1. CDR3 length: 12 residues. CDR3 in amino acids: CASSMTGNEQYF. The CDR3 nucleotides are TGTGCCAGTAGTATGACAGGGAACGAGCAGTACTTC.